This entry lists 14 T cell receptor beta chains sequenced from one sample in a study of T cell responses to AZD1222 COVID-19 vaccine. Sequencing was performed with immunoSEQ multiplex PCR; in TCRdb, only in-frame clones are kept and a portion is missing. The table lists some 190,000 clones, approximately 91% of them singletons, with 1.5% to 2% in the top ten. Sequencing was performed on peripheral blood, taken 28 days after the second AZD1222 dose. These receptors were obtained from an adult who received the AZD1222 COVID-19 vaccine.

This clone has a single count. The chain is built from TRBV27 and TRBJ1-5; D remains ambiguous. V was trimmed by 5 bases and J by 4 bases, leaving 9 bases between them. The CDR3 runs to 13 residues. Germline values: CDR1 MNHEY, CDR2 SMNVEV (reference sequence). CDR3 nucleotides: TGTGCCAGCAGTCGGGGAGGGAATCAGCCCCAGCATTTT. It encodes CASSRGGNQPQHF.

The chain has TRBV10-3 and TRBJ2-3, with D hard to call. Germline V gene data show CDR1 as ENHRY and CDR2 as SYGVKD. The germline V and J ends were trimmed by 2 bases and 0 bases, with 9 bases remaining between them. The CDR3 spans 15 residues. The CDR3: CAISEGRTSTDTQYF. The CDR3 nucleotides read TGTGCCATCAGTGAGGGCAGAACTAGCACAGATACGCAGTATTTT.

The rearrangement uses TRBV5-1 and TRBJ2-2; 10 bases are shared with TRBD1. The germline gives CDR1 SGHRS, CDR2 YFSETQ. The CDR3 extends over 16 amino acids. The ends lost 7 bases at V and 2 bases at J; junction bases unmatched: 8. CDR3 loop: CASRQRQGANTGELFF. CDR3 in DNA: TGCGCCAGCCGCCAGAGACAGGGGGCTAACACCGGGGAGCTGTTTTTT.

This chain links TRBV2 with TRBJ2-7; D tentatively fits TRBD1 or TRBD2 (5 bases each). The CDR3 covers 14 residues. V lost 7 bases and J lost 0, with 13 bases in between. Germline-derived CDR1 and CDR2 are SNHLY and FYNNEI. CDR3 sequence (DNA): TGTGCCAGCAAGGGGACGTATACCTCCTACGAGCAGTACTTC. Its protein is CASKGTYTSYEQYF.

This clone was seen once. The chain employs TRBV7-8 and TRBJ1-5; 7 bases are shared with TRBD1. Trimming removed 5 bases from V and 7 bases from J; junction bases left unmatched: 8. CDR3 size: 14 residues. Germline-derived CDR1 and CDR2 are SGHVS and FQNEAQ. The CDR3 loop is CASSGSGTAQPQHF. The CDR3 nucleotides are TGTGCCAGCAGCGGGAGTGGGACAGCCCAGCCCCAGCATTTT.

V is TRBV4-2 and J is TRBJ2-3; 9 positions agree with TRBD2. CDR1 LGHNA and CDR2 YNFKEQ come from the germline V gene. After removal of 1 base from V and 6 bases from J, the junction contained 11 bases not matched to a gene. The CDR3 is made up of 17 amino acids. CDR3 residues: CASSQVLSGSIGDTQYF. For the CDR3, the DNA is TGTGCCAGCAGCCAAGTTCTTAGCGGGAGTATTGGTGATACGCAGTATTTT.

The chain joins TRBV18 to TRBJ2-7, with D tentatively TRBD2 (5 bases). V lost 3 bases, J lost 1 base, and 10 bases lay in between. The CDR3 sequence is 14 residues long. Germline values: CDR1 KGHSH, CDR2 LQKENI. In nucleotides, the CDR3 is TGTGCCAGCTCACCGGACCGGGGATCCTACGAGCAGTACTTC. Translating it yields CASSPDRGSYEQYF.

The chain links TRBV7-2 to TRBJ1-6; a weak D match, TRBD1 (6 bases). CDR3 length: 15 residues. Between the trimmed V and J ends, which lost 5 bases and 5 bases, there was a span of 13 bases. Per germline, CDR1 SGHTA and CDR2 FQGNSA. CDR3 DNA sequence: TGTGCCAGCAGCCGTCGGGGGGGCGATAATTCACCCCTCCACTTT. Its protein is CASSRRGGDNSPLHF.

The rearrangement uses TRBV29-1 and TRBJ1-2; no clear D gene. This CDR3 is built from 11 residues. V lost 4 bases and J 7 bases, leaving 10 bases between the germline ends. Germline V CDR1 and CDR2: SQVTM, ANQGSEA. The DNA for the CDR3 is TGCAGCGTTGCCGTCAGGATTGGCTACACCTTC. This sequence encodes CSVAVRIGYTF.

This clone came up a few times. This CDR3 is CASSPGQFNYGYTF. The CDR3 nucleotides read TGTGCCAGCAGCCCTGGACAGTTTAACTATGGCTACACCTTC. This rearrangement joins TRBV7-2 to TRBJ1-2; the D gene is possibly TRBD1 (6 bases). Germline assignment: CDR1 SGHTA and CDR2 FQGNSA. V gave up 5 bases and J gave up 1 base, with 11 bases separating them. The CDR3 has 14 amino acids.

This clone was detected a few times. The chain links TRBV2 to TRBJ2-4; no clear D. This CDR3 spans 12 amino acids. Germline V CDR1 and CDR2: SNHLY, FYNNEI. Trimming pared 8 bases from V and 7 bases from J, leaving 12 bases between. The CDR3 DNA sequence: TGTGCCAGCGATAAACCCGGGAACATTCAGTACTTC. Its protein is CASDKPGNIQYF.

The chain uses TRBV29-1 and TRBJ1-2, with D perhaps TRBD1 (5 bases). V lost 2 bases to trimming and J lost 4 bases, with 11 bases between them. Looked up from germline, CDR1 is SQVTM and CDR2 is ANQGSEA. The CDR3 is 13 amino acids. CDR3 in amino acids: CSVERDGPYGYTF. CDR3 DNA: TGCAGCGTTGAAAGGGACGGCCCCTATGGCTACACCTTC.

The chain couples TRBV3-1 (or the pseudogene TRBV3-2) to TRBJ2-5; D gene unclear. CDR1 and CDR2 (germline): LGHDT, YNNKEL (reference sequence). The length of the CDR3 is 14 residues. Trimming shortened V by 5 bases and J by 3 bases, and 13 bases separated the two germline ends. The CDR3 protein is CASSSITPKETQYF. The CDR3 DNA sequence: TGTGCCAGCAGCTCCATTACCCCGAAAGAGACCCAGTACTTC.

This clone occurred once. The chain is built from TRBV12-5 and TRBJ2-7; D uncertain. The CDR3 is 15 amino acids. Germline loops: CDR1 LGHNT, CDR2 FRNRAP. V dropped 0 bases and J dropped 0 bases, with 9 bases sitting between them. CDR3 sequence: CASGLVHGASYEQYF. CDR3 nucleotide sequence: TGTGCTAGTGGTTTGGTTCACGGAGCCTCCTACGAGCAGTACTTC.